This TCR beta chain was found in a study of blood T cell repertoires in COVID-19. In the authors' methods: Nucleated cell number was recorded as an estimate derived from reference gene primer amplification. This table comes from immunoSEQ multiplex PCR, and its TCRdb copy is limited to in-frame clones, with some not included. V and J calls and clone size follow that table, whereas D and trimming were derived from the DNA. This table holds roughly 240,000 clones, roughly four fifths found once. The CDR3 runs to 16 residues. V shed 1 base and J shed 2 bases, with 14 bases lying between them. Germline-derived CDR1 and CDR2 are SEHNR and FQNEAQ (reference sequence).

The source material was peripheral blood. The origin of this receptor is a woman in her 70s with acute or convalescent COVID-19. The chain employs TRBV7-9 and TRBJ1-2; D unresolved. DNA for the CDR3: TGTGCCAGCAGCTTAGGGCAGGCAGCCTCAAACTATGGCTACACCTTC. Residues: CASSLGQAASNYGYTF. Looking up the rest from reference TRBV7-9 and TRBJ1-2 gives the full variable domain: DTGVSQNPRHKITKRGQNVTFRCDPISEHNRLYWYRQTLGQGPEFLTYFQNEAQLEKSRLLSDRFSAERPKGSFSTLEIQRTEQGDSAMYLCASSLGQAASNYGYTFGSGTRLTVV.